This T cell receptor (beta chain) was sequenced for a study of T cells in Graves' hyperthyroidism and ophthalmopathy. The study defined stable Graves' hyperthyroidism as no ophthalmopathy progression within 18 months. Newly diagnosed patients aged 18 to 65 had hyperthyroidism of under 2 months' duration. Reasons for excluding patients were uncontrolled infection, other autoimmune disease, pregnancy or lactation. Cells are PBMCs isolated from around 10 ml of fresh blood. There were TCR beta CDR3 regions amplified from RNA transcripts. HTBI primers were used for first-round RT-PCR of the TCR CDR3. TCRdb fed the multiplex PCR reads into MiXCR, producing one record per CDR3 protein. The profile covers about 560,000 distinct CDR3 sequences, with around 15% appearing a single time and around a sixth taken by the ten largest. Trimming cost V 1 base and J 1 base, with 13 bases left between them. The CDR3 has 16 residues. In germline, CDR1 is SEHNR, CDR2 FQNEAQ (reference sequence).

This clonotype was observed a few times. The sequence was collected from a woman between 18 and 29 years old with Graves' hyperthyroidism. The chain links TRBV7-9 to TRBJ1-2, with TRBD1 as a possible D gene (5 bases). Material for sequencing was blood. In nucleotides, the CDR3 is TGTGCCAGCAGCTTAGAAGCCCAGGGCGATAACTATGGCTACACCTTC. Its translation is CASSLEAQGDNYGYTF.